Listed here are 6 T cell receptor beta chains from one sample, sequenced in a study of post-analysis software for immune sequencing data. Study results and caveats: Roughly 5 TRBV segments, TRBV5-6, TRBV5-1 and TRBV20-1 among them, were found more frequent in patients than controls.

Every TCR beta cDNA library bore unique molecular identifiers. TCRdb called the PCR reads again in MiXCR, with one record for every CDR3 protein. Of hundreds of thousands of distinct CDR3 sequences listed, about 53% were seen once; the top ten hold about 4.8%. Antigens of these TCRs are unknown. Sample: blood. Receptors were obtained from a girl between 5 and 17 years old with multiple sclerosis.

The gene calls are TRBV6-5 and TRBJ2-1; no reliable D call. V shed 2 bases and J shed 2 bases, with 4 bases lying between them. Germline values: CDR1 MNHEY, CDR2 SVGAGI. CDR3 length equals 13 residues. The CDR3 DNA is TGTGCCAGCAGTTACGGCCCCTACAATGAGCAGTTCTTC. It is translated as CASSYGPYNEQFF.

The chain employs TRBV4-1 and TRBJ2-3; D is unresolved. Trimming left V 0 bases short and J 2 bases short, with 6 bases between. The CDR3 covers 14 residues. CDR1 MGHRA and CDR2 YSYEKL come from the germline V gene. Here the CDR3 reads CASSQDPDTDTQYF. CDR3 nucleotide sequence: TGCGCCAGCAGCCAAGATCCAGACACAGATACGCAGTATTTT.

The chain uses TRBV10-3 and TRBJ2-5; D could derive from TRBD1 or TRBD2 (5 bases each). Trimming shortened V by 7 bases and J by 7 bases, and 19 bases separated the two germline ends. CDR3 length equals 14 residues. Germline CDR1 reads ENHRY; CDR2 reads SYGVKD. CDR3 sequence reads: CAITGGGTSGTQYF. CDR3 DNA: TGTGCCATCACCGGTGGGGGTACCTCGGGGACCCAGTACTTC.

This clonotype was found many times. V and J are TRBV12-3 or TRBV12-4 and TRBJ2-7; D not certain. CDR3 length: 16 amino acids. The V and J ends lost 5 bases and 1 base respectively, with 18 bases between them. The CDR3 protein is CASSPMIGTASYEQYF. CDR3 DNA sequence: TGTGCCAGCAGTCCGATGATCGGTACAGCGTCCTACGAGCAGTACTTC.

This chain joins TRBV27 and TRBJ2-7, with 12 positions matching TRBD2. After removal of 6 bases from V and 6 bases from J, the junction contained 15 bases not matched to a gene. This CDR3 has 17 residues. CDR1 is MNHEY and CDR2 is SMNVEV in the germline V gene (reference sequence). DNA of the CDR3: TGTGCCAGCAGCAGCGCCTATGGACTAGCGGGGATAGGCGAGCAGTACTTC. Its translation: CASSSAYGLAGIGEQYF.

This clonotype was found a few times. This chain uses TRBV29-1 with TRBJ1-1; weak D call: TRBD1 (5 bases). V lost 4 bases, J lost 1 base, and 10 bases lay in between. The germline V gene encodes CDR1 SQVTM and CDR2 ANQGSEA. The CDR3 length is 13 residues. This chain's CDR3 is CSVAGTANTEAFF. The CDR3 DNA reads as TGCAGCGTTGCCGGGACGGCGAACACTGAAGCTTTCTTT.